Listed below are T cell receptor beta chains from one sample, sequenced in a study of CD8 T cells in Susac syndrome. TCRdb called the immunoSEQ multiplex PCR reads again in MiXCR, with one record for every CDR3 protein. Of a few hundred thousand distinct CDR3 sequences in the sample, approximately 90% were seen once. The sequencing input was CD4+ T cells from PBMCs. Receptors were obtained from a human donor with multiple sclerosis. Both conserved end residues are part of each CDR3. The D gene is left open where the match is weak. Clone size is not always given. Where it is, it says once, few, many or a class for expanded clones.

j_call	d_call	v_call	clone_size	cdr3_length	cdr3_nt	cdr3_aa
TRBJ1-2	TRBD1	TRBV7-3	once	14	TGTGCCAGCAGCTTAACGGGACAGGGTTATGGCTACACCTTC	CASSLTGQGYGYTF
TRBJ1-1	NA	TRBV7-2	NA	14	TGTGCCAGCAGCTTAATGTTGGTGAACACTGAAGCTTTCTTT	CASSLMLVNTEAFF
TRBJ2-5	TRBD2	TRBV7-8	NA	16	TGTGCCAGCAGCTGGGGGCTAGCGGGAGTGGCAGAGACCCAGTACTTC	CASSWGLAGVAETQYF
TRBJ2-2	NA	TRBV2	NA	15	TGTGCCAGCAGTGACAGGGTTTGGAACACCGGGGAGCTGTTTTTT	CASSDRVWNTGELFF
TRBJ2-7	NA	TRBV3-1	few	17	TGTGCCAGCAGCCCAAGGAGGTGGGGGAGTCCCTCCGACGAGCAGTACTTC	CASSPRRWGSPSDEQYF
TRBJ2-7	NA	TRBV20-1	once	14	TGCAGTGCTAGAGGGGGGGAGCCGCCCCACGAGCAGTACTTC	CSARGGEPPHEQYF
TRBJ2-7	NA	TRBV23-1	NA	18	TGCGCCAGCAGTCAATCGGATTCCGACAGAGTGAGCTCCTACGAGCAGTACTTC	CASSQSDSDRVSSYEQYF
TRBJ1-1	NA	TRBV21-1	NA	14	TGTGCCAGCACCAGGCCCGGGGGGGGGACTGAAGCTTTCTTT	CASTRPGGGTEAFF
TRBJ1-2	NA	TRBV12-3/TRBV12-4	NA	12	TGTGCCAGCAGTCCCCGGACGAGTGGCTACACCTTC	CASSPRTSGYTF
TRBJ1-5	NA	TRBV2	NA	15	TGTGCCAGCGGAATTGGGGGCGCAAGGGGTCAGCCCCAGCATTTT	CASGIGGARGQPQHF
TRBJ2-5	TRBD1	TRBV7-2	NA	14	TGTGCCAGCAGCGTACAGGGGCGCCCGGAGACCCAGTACTTC	CASSVQGRPETQYF
TRBJ1-2	TRBD1	TRBV7-9	NA	17	TGTGCCAGCCACAGAACGGGGACAGGGGGTTCAGTCTATGGCTACACCTTC	CASHRTGTGGSVYGYTF
TRBJ1-6	TRBD1	TRBV3-1	NA	15	TGTGCCAGCAGCCAGGGCCGGGACAGAGGATCACCCCTCCACTTT	CASSQGRDRGSPLHF
TRBJ2-7	TRBD2	TRBV4-1	NA	15	TGCGCCAGCAGCCAAGATTTCACTAGCGGGTACGAGCAGTACTTC	CASSQDFTSGYEQYF
TRBJ2-7	TRBD2	TRBV7-3	NA	14	TGTGCCAGCAGCTTAGGAGGGAGGGTCGACGAGCAGTACTTC	CASSLGGRVDEQYF
TRBJ2-7	NA	TRBV6-6	NA	15	TGTGCCAGCAGTTACCACGATTTCGTGGGGGGCGAGCAGTACTTC	CASSYHDFVGGEQYF
TRBJ1-1	TRBD1	TRBV7-9	NA	18	TGTGCCAGCAGCTTAGGATGGGGGAGGGACAGGAGAAACACTGAAGCTTTCTTT	CASSLGWGRDRRNTEAFF
TRBJ2-1	NA	TRBV4-3	NA	15	TGCGCCAGCAGCCGCGGGCCAACGGGGGTGGATGAGCAGTTCTTC	CASSRGPTGVDEQFF
TRBJ2-3	NA	TRBV10-3	NA	13	TGTGCCATCGGATTGGGGGGAGTAGATACGCAGTATTTT	CAIGLGGVDTQYF
TRBJ2-1	TRBD1	TRBV6-5	NA	13	TGTGCCAGCAGGGGACAGCGCTACAGTCGGCAGTTCTTC	CASRGQRYSRQFF
TRBJ2-1	NA	TRBV2	NA	13	TGTGCCAGCACCCTGGACAGTTACAATGAGCAGTTCTTC	CASTLDSYNEQFF
TRBJ2-7	NA	TRBV7-8	NA	14	TGTGCCAGCAGCATCCTCGGGAGCTCCTACGAGCAGTACTTC	CASSILGSSYEQYF
TRBJ2-5	NA	TRBV30	NA	15	TGTGCCTGGAGTGCCGACAGAGGTTCGGGCGAGACCCAGTACTTC	CAWSADRGSGETQYF
TRBJ2-7	TRBD1	TRBV6-1	NA	15	TGTGCCAGCAGTACTTTAACAGGGGGCGACTACGAGCAGTACTTC	CASSTLTGGDYEQYF
TRBJ2-1	TRBD2	TRBV4-1	once	20	TGCGCCAGCAGGTCTCAAAAACTAGCGGGAGGGCCGGGAGATCTAAATGAGCAGTTCTTC	CASRSQKLAGGPGDLNEQFF
TRBJ1-5	NA	TRBV6-1	NA	14	TGTGCCAGCAGTGAGGGCGTCCTTATTACGGCCCAGCATTTT	CASSEGVLITAQHF
TRBJ2-2	NA	TRBV29-1	NA	15	TGCAGCGTTGAAATCGTGGCCGGGAGTGCCGGGGAGCTGTTTTTT	CSVEIVAGSAGELFF
TRBJ2-1	TRBD2	TRBV5-6	NA	17	TGTGCCAGCAGCTCCGGGACTAGCGGGTTGACCTACAATGAGCAGTTCTTC	CASSSGTSGLTYNEQFF
TRBJ2-2	NA	TRBV9	NA	15	TGTGCCAGCAGCGTAGGCAGGGTAGACACCGGGGAGCTGTTTTTT	CASSVGRVDTGELFF
TRBJ1-4	TRBD1	TRBV18	NA	16	TGTGCCAGCTCAGCTCTTGCCGGGACAGGGAGGGAAAAACTGTTTTTT	CASSALAGTGREKLFF
TRBJ1-2	NA	TRBV20-1	NA	14	TGCAGTGCGGGGGGCGGGGGCCCTGGCGATGGCTACACCTTC	CSAGGGGPGDGYTF
TRBJ2-4	NA	TRBV4-2	once	15	TGTGCCAGCAGCTCCGACGGGCAGTCCAAAAACATTCAGTACTTC	CASSSDGQSKNIQYF
TRBJ2-2	TRBD2	TRBV14	NA	15	TGTGCCAGCAGCCAACGGCTAGCGGGAACCGGGGAGCTGTTTTTT	CASSQRLAGTGELFF
TRBJ2-2	NA	TRBV7-9	NA	14	TGTGCCAGCAGCCAAACTCACCCCGGCGGGGAGCTGTTTTTT	CASSQTHPGGELFF
TRBJ2-5	NA	TRBV5-6	NA	13	TGTGCCAGCAGCTTAAGGGCCCGAGAGACCCAGTACTTC	CASSLRARETQYF
TRBJ1-3	NA	TRBV7-9	NA	14	TGTGCCAGCAGCTTATCGGGAGTTGGAAACACCATATATTTT	CASSLSGVGNTIYF
TRBJ2-5	NA	TRBV5-1	NA	13	TGCGCCAGCAGCCCGACGAGAGAAGAGACCCAGTACTTC	CASSPTREETQYF
TRBJ1-2	NA	TRBV5-6	NA	15	TGTGCCAGCAGCGTGCCCGGGACCCAAGATCGTGGCTACACCTTC	CASSVPGTQDRGYTF
TRBJ2-3	TRBD2	TRBV20-1	NA	16	TGCAGTGCGGGCCTTGGACTAGCGTTATTCACAGATACGCAGTATTTT	CSAGLGLALFTDTQYF
TRBJ1-2	NA	TRBV2	NA	13	TGTGCCAGCATCCGACTTCCCGGGGATGGCTACACCTTC	CASIRLPGDGYTF
TRBJ1-1	NA	TRBV6-5	NA	15	TGTGCCAGCAGTTACGACGGGGTCCAGCAGACTGAAGCTTTCTTT	CASSYDGVQQTEAFF
TRBJ2-1	NA	TRBV6-4	NA	15	TGTGCCAGCAGTGACACGGGAAACTCCTACAATGAGCAGTTCTTC	CASSDTGNSYNEQFF
TRBJ1-2	TRBD1	TRBV12-3/TRBV12-4	NA	14	TGTGCCAGCACCCCGGGACAGGGGGTTTATGGCTACACCTTC	CASTPGQGVYGYTF
TRBJ1-4	NA	TRBV5-1	NA	16	TGCGCCAGCAGCTCCTGGGGGACGACGACTAATGAAAAACTGTTTTTT	CASSSWGTTTNEKLFF
TRBJ2-5	TRBD1	TRBV6-2/TRBV6-3	NA	14	TGTGCCAGCTCGACAGGGATTCTCGGGGAGACCCAGTACTTC	CASSTGILGETQYF